In this sample, the clone carrying this T cell receptor (beta chain) turned up once. The antigen is undetermined. The CDR3 totals 15 residues. V was cut by 4 bases and J by 3 bases, with 15 bases left in between. CDR1 is MGHRA, CDR2 YSYEKL, per germline. These data originate in a study of PD-1 blockade in classical Hodgkin lymphoma. Regarding the study as a whole: Patients who initiated nivolumab within 1 year of ASCT were excluded. Diversity in CD4+ TCRs, unlike that measured in CD8+ TCRs, had risen significantly by C4D1.

The table came from immunoSEQ multiplex PCR; TCRdb's copy has only in-frame clones and leaves some out. The sample yields 40,000 or so clones, over 80% seen once. Autologous stem cell transplantation was followed by relapse in every patient, and brentuximab vedotin exposure varied. The receptor was isolated from a human donor with classical Hodgkin lymphoma. This chain links TRBV4-1 with TRBJ1-2; a weak D match, TRBD1 (6 bases). This specimen consisted of peripheral blood mononuclear cells (PBMCs), obtained at baseline. In nucleotides, the CDR3 is TGCGCCAGCAGCCCTCCCGACAGGACCGACTATGGCTACACCTTC. Its translation: CASSPPDRTDYGYTF.